The 25 T cell receptor beta chains listed next were all sequenced from one sample in a study of T cells in localized non-small cell lung cancer. Method: immunoSEQ multiplex PCR; TCRdb's copy keeps in-frame clones and lacks some. The sample has around 94,000 clones, roughly 89% seen once. Sequencing used peripheral blood, obtained before any cancer treatment. The receptors were sampled from a man between 40 and 70 years old with stage I squamous cell lung carcinoma.

J is TRBJ2-7 and V is TRBV5-4, with D perhaps TRBD1 or TRBD2 (5 bases each). The CDR3 length is 14 residues. In germline, CDR1 is SGHNT, CDR2 YYREEE (reference sequence). V lost 3 bases and J 3 bases, leaving 13 bases between the germline ends. The DNA of the CDR3 is TGTGCCAGCAGCTCGAGGGGACGACACTACGAGCAGTACTTC. It specifies CASSSRGRHYEQYF.

This chain's CDR3 is CASSLAGIRSGNTIYF. The CDR3 nucleotides are TGTGCCAGCAGCTTAGCAGGGATACGGTCTGGAAACACCATATATTTT. The chain uses TRBV7-9 and TRBJ1-3; D call uncertain. The V gene lost 0 bases and the J gene lost 1 base, with 10 bases spanning the gap. From germline, CDR1 is SEHNR and CDR2 FQNEAQ (reference sequence). CDR3 length: 16 residues.

The V call is TRBV9, the J call TRBJ1-4, with D perhaps matching TRBD1 (6 bases). The CDR3 runs to 15 residues. Per germline, CDR1 SGDLS and CDR2 YYNGEE. The germline V and J ends were trimmed by 3 bases and 8 bases, with 17 bases remaining between them. CDR3: CASSARTDLGEKLFF. The CDR3 nucleotides are TGTGCCAGCAGCGCCCGGACAGACCTCGGAGAAAAACTGTTTTTT.

V and J are TRBV5-1 and TRBJ2-1; the D call may be TRBD1 or TRBD2 (6 bases each). The V and J ends lost 3 bases and 6 bases respectively, with 16 bases between them. Germline-derived CDR1 and CDR2 are SGHRS and YFSETQ. The CDR3 totals 15 residues. CDR3 nucleotides: TGCGCCAGCAGCTACCGGAGGGGGGTCATCAATGAGCAGTTCTTC. Its translation: CASSYRRGVINEQFF.

The V call is TRBV27, the J call TRBJ2-7; the D gene is possibly TRBD1 (5 bases). The V gene lost 7 bases and the J gene lost 1 base, with 23 bases spanning the gap. The germline V gene has CDR1 MNHEY and CDR2 SMNVEV (reference sequence). The CDR3 sequence is 17 residues long. The CDR3 DNA sequence: TGTGCCAGCATCTTATCCATCTTCCGCGACAGATCCTACGAGCAGTACTTC. As protein: CASILSIFRDRSYEQYF.

The chain combines TRBV7-7 with TRBJ1-1, with D unresolved. The CDR3 length is 13 residues. CDR1 SSHAT and CDR2 FNYEAQ come from the germline V gene (reference sequence). The V and J ends lost 2 bases and 3 bases respectively, with 7 bases between them. Here the CDR3 DNA reads TGTGCCAGCAGCTTATCCCCAGACACTGAAGCTTTCTTT. As protein: CASSLSPDTEAFF.

The chain joins TRBV5-6 to TRBJ1-2; the D is unclear. The CDR3 is made up of 11 amino acids. The germline V gene encodes CDR1 SGHDT and CDR2 YYEEEE. Trimming pared 1 base from V and 4 bases from J, leaving 2 bases between. The CDR3 DNA reads as TGTGCCAGCAGCTTGACCTATGGCTACACCTTC. This translates into CASSLTYGYTF. The whole variable domain, remainder taken from reference TRBV5-6 and TRBJ1-2, is DAGVTQSPTHLIKTRGQQVTLRCSPKSGHDTVSWYQQALGQGPQFIFQYYEEEERQRGNFPDRFSGHQFPNYSSELNVNALLLGDSALYLCASSLTYGYTFGSGTRLTVV.

The rearrangement uses TRBV28 and TRBJ1-1, with a possible D match to TRBD1 (5 bases). Germline V gene sequence: CDR1 MDHEN, CDR2 SYDVKM. Trimming removed 5 bases at V and 11 bases at J, with 21 bases between. This CDR3 is built from 14 residues. CDR3 amino acids: CASSTPEQGGLAFF. CDR3 nucleotides: TGTGCCAGCAGTACTCCCGAGCAGGGCGGGTTGGCTTTCTTT.

The chain links TRBV7-2 to TRBJ1-1; D ambiguous. Trimming cost V 5 bases and J 3 bases, with 19 bases left between them. The CDR3 consists of 16 residues. From germline, CDR1 is SGHTA and CDR2 FQGNSA. This CDR3 reads CASSPQVGAPYTEAFF. The CDR3 bases are TGTGCCAGCAGCCCGCAGGTCGGCGCTCCATACACTGAAGCTTTCTTT. Variable domain in full (rest from reference TRBV7-2 and TRBJ1-1): GAGVSQSPSNKVTEKGKDVELRCDPISGHTALYWYRQSLGQGLEFLIYFQGNSAPDKSGLPSDRFSAERTGGSVSTLTIQRTQQEDSAVYLCASSPQVGAPYTEAFFGQGTRLTVV.

This sequence joins TRBV19 and TRBJ2-5, with D possibly called TRBD1 or TRBD2 (5 bases each). Germline V gene lookup returns CDR1 LNHDA and CDR2 SQIVND (reference sequence). V lost 4 bases and J 7 bases, leaving 22 bases between the germline ends. This CDR3 region has 16 residues. The CDR3 DNA reads TGTGCCAGTAGTACTACTTCCTCACGGGACGCGGGGACCCAGTACTTC. Its protein is CASSTTSSRDAGTQYF.

The chain uses TRBV6-5 and TRBJ2-5, with 7 bases matching TRBD1. Near its end, the DNA agrees better with TRBJ2-7, so the J call may be wrong. The CDR3 length is 15 residues. The germline CDR1 and CDR2 sequences are MNHEY and SVGAGI. CDR3 loop: CASSYPRDSPYEQYF. Here the CDR3 DNA reads TGTGCCAGCAGTTACCCCAGGGACAGCCCTTACGAGCAGTACTTC.

The rearrangement joins TRBV7-6 to TRBJ2-7, with D uncertain. The V end lost 3 bases, the J end lost 2 bases, and 14 bases lay between the germline ends. Germline values: CDR1 SGHVS, CDR2 FNYEAQ. This CDR3 has 15 amino acids. CDR3: CASSFGRTTTYEQYF. As DNA, the CDR3 is TGTGCCAGCAGCTTTGGACGGACGACCACCTACGAGCAGTACTTC.

V gene TRBV5-1 combines with J gene TRBJ2-7; 10 nucleotides agree with TRBD1. The V gene end was trimmed by 4 bases and the J gene end by 4 bases; junction bases not matched to a gene: 8. The CDR3 sequence is 15 residues long. Germline V lookup: CDR1 SGHRS, CDR2 YFSETQ. In nucleotides, the CDR3 is TGCGCCAGCAGCGCGACGACAGGGGGCGCGTACGAGCAGTACTTC. The encoded protein is CASSATTGGAYEQYF.

The V and J genes are TRBV18 and TRBJ2-1; tentatively, D is TRBD1 (5 bases). Deletions cut 3 bases from V and 7 bases from J, with 16 bases between. Per germline, CDR1 KGHSH and CDR2 LQKENI. The CDR3 is 15 amino acids. The CDR3 spells CASSPRYQGRNEQFF. DNA for the CDR3: TGTGCCAGCTCACCCAGGTATCAGGGCAGAAATGAGCAGTTCTTC.

The rearrangement joins TRBV5-4 to TRBJ1-1, with D possibly TRBD1 on 5 matching bases. Germline loops: CDR1 SGHNT, CDR2 YYREEE (reference sequence). This CDR3 comprises 13 residues. Trimming removed 5 bases at V and 1 base at J, with 9 bases between. The CDR3 nucleotides read TGTGCCAGCAGGTTGACAGCGAACACTGAAGCTTTCTTT. It translates to CASRLTANTEAFF.

The chain joins TRBV9 to TRBJ2-3; 14 nucleotides align to TRBD2. Losses at the gene ends were 4 bases for V and 6 bases for J; bases not matched to a gene: 7. This CDR3 region has 16 residues. Per germline, CDR1 SGDLS and CDR2 YYNGEE. The CDR3 is CASSPRLAGGLDTQYF. CDR3 in DNA: TGTGCCAGCAGCCCCCGACTAGCGGGGGGGCTGGATACGCAGTATTTT.

The J gene is TRBJ2-7, the V gene TRBV27, with 7 bases matching TRBD1. Per germline, CDR1 MNHEY and CDR2 SMNVEV (reference sequence). This CDR3 has 12 residues. J lost 4 bases, V lost 6 bases, and 3 bases had no gene match. The DNA of the CDR3 is TGTGCCAGCAGGACAGGGATATACGAGCAGTACTTC. It specifies CASRTGIYEQYF.

The gene calls are TRBV5-1 and TRBJ2-4, with 11 bases aligning to TRBD1. Germline assignment: CDR1 SGHRS and CDR2 YFSETQ. This CDR3 is 18 amino acids long. With V trimmed by 4 bases and J by 1 base, 10 bases remained unmatched. CDR3 DNA sequence: TGCGCCAGCAGCCCGGACAGGGGGCTGAGTTTGGCCAAAAACATTCAGTACTTC. It encodes CASSPDRGLSLAKNIQYF.

V and J are TRBV2 and TRBJ2-7; 8 nucleotides align to TRBD2. V lost 7 bases, J lost 0 bases, and 11 bases stayed unmatched. From germline, CDR1 is SNHLY and CDR2 FYNNEI. The length of the CDR3 is 16 residues. As DNA, the CDR3 is TGTGCCAGCATCGATCCCGGCGGGGGGAACTCCTACGAGCAGTACTTC. Protein sequence: CASIDPGGGNSYEQYF. Full variable domain (outside the CDR3, taken from reference TRBV2 and TRBJ2-7): EPEVTQTPSHQVTQMGQEVILRCVPISNHLYFYWYRQILGQKVEFLVSFYNNEISEKSEIFDDQFSVERPDGSNFTLKIRSTKLEDSAMYFCASIDPGGGNSYEQYFGPGTRLTVT.

There are a few counts of this clone. V is TRBV7-2 and J is TRBJ1-5; a weak D match, TRBD1 (5 bases). CDR1 and CDR2 (germline): SGHTA, FQGNSA. This CDR3 comprises 17 residues. V was pared by 0 bases and J by 0 bases, with 12 bases between. The CDR3, as DNA: TGTGCCAGCAGCTTAGCCGTTTGGGGGAATAGCAATCAGCCCCAGCATTTT. Residues: CASSLAVWGNSNQPQHF.

V is TRBV15 and J is TRBJ1-5; D gene uncertain. V was trimmed by 0 bases and J by 1 base, leaving 10 bases between them. The germline V gene has CDR1 LNHNV and CDR2 YYDKDF (reference sequence). CDR3 length: 16 residues. The CDR3 reads CATSRDRVLSNQPQHF. The CDR3 region has the DNA TGTGCCACCAGCAGAGATCGGGTCCTCAGCAATCAGCCCCAGCATTTT.

This chain connects TRBV15 to TRBJ2-5; the D gene is possibly TRBD1 (5 bases). The CDR3 length is 14 residues. Trimming cost V 0 bases and J 5 bases, with 10 bases left between them. Per germline, CDR1 LNHNV and CDR2 YYDKDF (reference sequence). The CDR3 coding sequence is TGTGCCACCAGCAGAGATCCAAAGGGGGAGACCCAGTACTTC. Translation gives CATSRDPKGETQYF.

A single count supports this clone. The chain employs TRBV9 and TRBJ1-5; no firm D call. Germline CDR1 reads SGDLS; CDR2 reads YYNGEE. V gave up 0 bases and J gave up 0 bases, with 7 bases separating them. The CDR3 has 15 residues. The CDR3 here is CASSVEGYSNQPQHF. In nucleotides, the CDR3 is TGTGCCAGCAGCGTAGAAGGGTATAGCAATCAGCCCCAGCATTTT.

The J gene is TRBJ1-1, the V gene TRBV6-1, with 10 bases that match TRBD1. Germline CDR1 and CDR2: MNHNS and SASEGT. The CDR3 totals 18 residues. The trim removed 3 bases at V and 4 bases at J, leaving 14 bases unmatched. DNA of the CDR3: TGTGCCAGCAGTGACGAACCGGGACAGGGGATTTCGGGCACTGAAGCTTTCTTT. As protein: CASSDEPGQGISGTEAFF.

The chain carries TRBV9 and TRBJ1-4, with D maybe TRBD1 (6 bases). V dropped 0 bases and J dropped 11 bases, with 11 bases sitting between them. CDR3 length: 13 residues. Germline V gene data show CDR1 as SGDLS and CDR2 as YYNGEE. The CDR3 region is CASSVEGTSKLFF. The CDR3 nucleotides are TGTGCCAGCAGCGTAGAAGGGACAAGTAAACTGTTTTTT.